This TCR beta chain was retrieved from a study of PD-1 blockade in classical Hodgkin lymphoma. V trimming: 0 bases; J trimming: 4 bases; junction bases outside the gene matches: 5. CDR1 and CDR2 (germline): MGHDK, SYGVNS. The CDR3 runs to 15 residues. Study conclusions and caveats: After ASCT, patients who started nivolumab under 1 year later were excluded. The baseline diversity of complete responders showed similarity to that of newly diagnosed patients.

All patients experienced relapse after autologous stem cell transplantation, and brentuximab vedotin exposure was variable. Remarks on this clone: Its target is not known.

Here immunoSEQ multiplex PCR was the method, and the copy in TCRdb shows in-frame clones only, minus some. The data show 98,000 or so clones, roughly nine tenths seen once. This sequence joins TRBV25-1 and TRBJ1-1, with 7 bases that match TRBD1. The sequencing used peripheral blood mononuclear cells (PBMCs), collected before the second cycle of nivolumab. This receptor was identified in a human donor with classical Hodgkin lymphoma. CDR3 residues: CASSEYYRGGTEAFF. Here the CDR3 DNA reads TGTGCCAGCAGTGAATATTACAGGGGAGGCACTGAAGCTTTCTTT.